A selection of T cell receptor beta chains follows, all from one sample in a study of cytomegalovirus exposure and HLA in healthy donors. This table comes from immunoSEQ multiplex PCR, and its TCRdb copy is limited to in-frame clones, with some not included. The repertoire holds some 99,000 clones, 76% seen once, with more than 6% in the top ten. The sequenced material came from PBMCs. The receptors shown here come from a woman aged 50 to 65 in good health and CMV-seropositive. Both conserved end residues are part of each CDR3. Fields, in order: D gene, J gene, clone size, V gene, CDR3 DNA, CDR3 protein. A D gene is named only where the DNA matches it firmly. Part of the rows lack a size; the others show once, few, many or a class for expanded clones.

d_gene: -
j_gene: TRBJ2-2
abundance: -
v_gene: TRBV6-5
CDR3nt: TGTGCCAGCAGCACAGGGACAAAGATAACCGGGGAGCTGCTTTTT
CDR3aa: CASSTGTKITGELLF

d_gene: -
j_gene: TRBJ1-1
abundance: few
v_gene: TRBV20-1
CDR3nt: TGCAGTGCTAGGCCTGAGGGCGAAGCTTTCTTT
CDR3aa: CSARPEGEAFF

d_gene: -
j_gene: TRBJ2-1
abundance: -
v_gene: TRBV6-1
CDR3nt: TGTGCCAGCAGTGACCCGGGGGTTCGGTTCTTC
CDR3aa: CASSDPGVRFF

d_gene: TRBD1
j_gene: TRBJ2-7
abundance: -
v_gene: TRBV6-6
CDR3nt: TGTGCCAGCAGCCTAATCAGGGGGAGCGAGCAGTACTTC
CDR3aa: CASSLIRGSEQYF

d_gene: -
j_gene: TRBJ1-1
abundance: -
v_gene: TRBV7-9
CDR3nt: TGTTCCAGCAGCCAAGGGGGCACTGAAGCTTTCTTT
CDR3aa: CSSSQGGTEAFF

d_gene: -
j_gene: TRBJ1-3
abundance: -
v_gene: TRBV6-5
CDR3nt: TGTGCCACCCGGGGGGCCGGAAACACCATATATTTT
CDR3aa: CATRGAGNTIYF

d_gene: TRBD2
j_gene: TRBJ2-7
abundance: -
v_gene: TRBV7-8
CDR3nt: TGTGCCAGCAGCTTAGCCGGGACTAGCGGACTCGAGCAGTACTTC
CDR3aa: CASSLAGTSGLEQYF

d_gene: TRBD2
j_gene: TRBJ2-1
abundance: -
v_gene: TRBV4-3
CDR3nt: TGCGCCAGCAGCCAAGATACCGGAACGGGAGGACGCGGTGAGCAGTTCTTC
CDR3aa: CASSQDTGTGGRGEQFF

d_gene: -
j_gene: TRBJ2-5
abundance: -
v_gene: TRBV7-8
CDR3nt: TGTGCCAGCAGCACGGACAGCCTAGAGACCCAGTACTTC
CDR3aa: CASSTDSLETQYF

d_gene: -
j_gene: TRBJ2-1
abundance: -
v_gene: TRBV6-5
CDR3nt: TGTGCCAGCAGTAGATCTAGCACCAATGAGCAGTTCTTC
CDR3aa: CASSRSSTNEQFF

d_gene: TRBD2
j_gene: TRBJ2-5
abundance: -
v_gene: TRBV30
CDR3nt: TGTGCCTCGGAGGGACTAGAAAAAGAGACCCAGTACTTC
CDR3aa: CASEGLEKETQYF

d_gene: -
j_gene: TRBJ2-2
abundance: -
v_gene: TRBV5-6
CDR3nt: TGTGCCAGCAGCTTGGGGCTGAACACCGGGGAGCTGTTTTTT
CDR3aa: CASSLGLNTGELFF

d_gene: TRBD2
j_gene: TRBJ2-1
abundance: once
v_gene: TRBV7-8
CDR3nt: TGTGCCAGCAGCTTAGCCGGGGCGGGGGGGCCCGTCTCCTACAATGAGCAGTTCTTC
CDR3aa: CASSLAGAGGPVSYNEQFF

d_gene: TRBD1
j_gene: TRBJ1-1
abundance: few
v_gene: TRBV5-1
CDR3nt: TGCGCCAGCAGGTTTACAGGGGGCGCAGTACAAGCTTTCTTT
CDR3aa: CASRFTGGAVQAFF

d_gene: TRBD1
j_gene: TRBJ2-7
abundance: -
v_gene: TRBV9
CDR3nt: TGTGCCAGCAGCGTAGCTGTGGGACAGACCTACGAGCAGTACTTC
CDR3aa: CASSVAVGQTYEQYF

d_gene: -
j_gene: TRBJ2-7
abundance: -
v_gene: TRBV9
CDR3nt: TGTGCCAGCGGTAGAGCTCCCTACGAGCAGTACTTC
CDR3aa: CASGRAPYEQYF

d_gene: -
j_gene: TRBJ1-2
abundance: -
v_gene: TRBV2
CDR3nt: TGTGCCAGCGGCAGGGGAGCTGGCTACACCTTC
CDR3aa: CASGRGAGYTF

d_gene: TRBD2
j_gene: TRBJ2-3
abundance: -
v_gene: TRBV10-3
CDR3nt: TGTGCCATCAGACAGACTAGCGGGGAGGCAGATACGCAGTATTTT
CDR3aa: CAIRQTSGEADTQYF

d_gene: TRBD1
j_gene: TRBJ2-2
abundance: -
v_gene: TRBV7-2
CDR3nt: TGTGCCAGCAGACAGGGGGCGGGGTGGGCCACCGGGGAGCTGTTTTTT
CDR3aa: CASRQGAGWATGELFF

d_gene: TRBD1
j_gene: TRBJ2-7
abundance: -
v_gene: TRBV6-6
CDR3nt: TGTGCCAGCAGTTACTCGGGGACAGGGGGGTACGAGCAGTACTTC
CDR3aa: CASSYSGTGGYEQYF

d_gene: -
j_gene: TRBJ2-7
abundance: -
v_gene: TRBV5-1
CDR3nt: TGCGCCAGCAGCTTGTCGGGGGAACCCTACGAGCAGTACTTC
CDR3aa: CASSLSGEPYEQYF

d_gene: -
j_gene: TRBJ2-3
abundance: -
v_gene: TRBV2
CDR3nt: TGTGCCAGCAGCCTAATGTCCCCAGATACGCAGTATTTT
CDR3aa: CASSLMSPDTQYF

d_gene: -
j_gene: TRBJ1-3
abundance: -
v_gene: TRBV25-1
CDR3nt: TGTGCCAGCAGTCCCCCCCGGGGAGGAGGAGGAAACACCATATATTTT
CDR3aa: CASSPPRGGGGNTIYF

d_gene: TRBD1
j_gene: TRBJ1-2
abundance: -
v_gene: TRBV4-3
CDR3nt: TGCGCCAGCAGCCAAGGGACAGGGGAGGTTGGCTACACCTTC
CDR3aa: CASSQGTGEVGYTF

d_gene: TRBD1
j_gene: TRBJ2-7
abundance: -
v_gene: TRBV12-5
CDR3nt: TGTGCTAGTGGTTTGGTTTGGACAGGGTCCTACGAGCAGTACTTC
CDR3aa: CASGLVWTGSYEQYF

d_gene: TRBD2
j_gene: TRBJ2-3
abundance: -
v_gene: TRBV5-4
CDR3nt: TGTGCCAGCAGCATGACTAGCGGGATCCACCACACAGATACGCAGTATTTT
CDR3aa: CASSMTSGIHHTDTQYF

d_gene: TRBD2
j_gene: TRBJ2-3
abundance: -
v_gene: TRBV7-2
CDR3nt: TGTGCCAGCAGCCCCACCCAGCGGGGGGTTACAGATACGCAGTATTTT
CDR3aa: CASSPTQRGVTDTQYF

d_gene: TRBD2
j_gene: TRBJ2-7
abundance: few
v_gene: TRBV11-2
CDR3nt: TGTGCCAGCAGCTTAGGACTAGCCAGCTACGAGCAGTACTTC
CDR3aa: CASSLGLASYEQYF

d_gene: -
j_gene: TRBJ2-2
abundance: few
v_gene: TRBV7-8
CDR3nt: TGTGCCAGCAGCTTCGGGACATCGAACACCGGGGAGCTGTTTTTT
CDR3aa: CASSFGTSNTGELFF

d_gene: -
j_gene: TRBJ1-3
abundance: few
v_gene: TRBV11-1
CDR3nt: TGTGCCAGCAGACGACAGGCCGGAAACACCATATATTTT
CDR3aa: CASRRQAGNTIYF

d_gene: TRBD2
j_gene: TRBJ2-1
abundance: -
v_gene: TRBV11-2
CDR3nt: TGTGCCAGCAGCCCCGGGCTAGCGGGGGGCCATGCCTACAATGAGCAGTTCTTC
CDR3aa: CASSPGLAGGHAYNEQFF

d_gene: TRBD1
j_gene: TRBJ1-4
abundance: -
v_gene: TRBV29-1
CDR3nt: TGCAGCGTTACCGGGACAGAAAATGAAAAACTGTTTTTT
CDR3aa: CSVTGTENEKLFF

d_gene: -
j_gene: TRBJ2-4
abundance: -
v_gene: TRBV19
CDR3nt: TGTGCCAGTAGCCCCCCGGCAGCCAAAAACAGTCAGTACTTC
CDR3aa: CASSPPAAKNSQYF

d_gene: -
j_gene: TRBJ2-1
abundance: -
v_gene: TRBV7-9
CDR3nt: TGTGCCAGCAGCTCCCTTTCCACATACAATGAGCAGTTCTTC
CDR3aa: CASSSLSTYNEQFF

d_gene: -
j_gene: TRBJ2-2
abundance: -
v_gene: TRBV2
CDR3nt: TGTGCCAGCAGAACGTTCGAGACCGGGGAGCTGTTTTTT
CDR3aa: CASRTFETGELFF

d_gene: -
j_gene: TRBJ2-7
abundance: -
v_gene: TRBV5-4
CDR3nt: TGTGCCAGCAGCCGAGGGCCCTACGAGCAGTACTTC
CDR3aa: CASSRGPYEQYF

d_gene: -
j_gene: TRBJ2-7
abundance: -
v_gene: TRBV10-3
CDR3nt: TGTGCCATCAGGCCCCGCTGGAGTAGCGACGAGCAGTACTTC
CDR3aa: CAIRPRWSSDEQYF